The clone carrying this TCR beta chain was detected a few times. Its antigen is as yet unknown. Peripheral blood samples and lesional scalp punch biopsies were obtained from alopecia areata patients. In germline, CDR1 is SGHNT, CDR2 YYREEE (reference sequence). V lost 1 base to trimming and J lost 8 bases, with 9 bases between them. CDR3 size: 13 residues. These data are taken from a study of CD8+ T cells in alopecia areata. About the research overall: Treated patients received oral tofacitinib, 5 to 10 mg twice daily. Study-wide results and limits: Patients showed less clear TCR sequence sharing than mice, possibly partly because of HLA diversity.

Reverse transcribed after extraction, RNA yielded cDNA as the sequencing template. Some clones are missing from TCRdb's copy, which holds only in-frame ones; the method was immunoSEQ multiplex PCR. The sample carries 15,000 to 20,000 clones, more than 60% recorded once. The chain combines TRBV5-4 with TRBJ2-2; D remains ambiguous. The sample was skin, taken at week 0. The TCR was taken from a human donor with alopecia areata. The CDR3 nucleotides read TGTGCCAGCAGCTTGAACCCGGAAGGGGAGCTGTTTTTT. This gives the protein CASSLNPEGELFF.